This TCR beta chain was captured by sequencing in a study of metastatic and nonmetastatic thyroid tumors. Overall study context: Where malignant and benign thyroid patients were concerned, repertoires were compared across blood and tumor or nodule tissue.

All patients reached thyroid surgery having received no treatment beforehand. TCRdb re-called clones from the PCR reads using MiXCR. The sample shows about 69,000 clones, 11% to 15% of them seen only once. The table lists this clone with many counts. Looked up from germline, CDR1 is SGHDT and CDR2 is YYEEEE. V was pared by 1 base and J by 5 bases, with 15 bases between. The CDR3 totals 15 residues. The sample was blood. The rearrangement joins TRBV5-6 to TRBJ2-5, with D perhaps matching TRBD1 (7 bases). The clonotype comes from a male donor with papillary thyroid cancer or a benign thyroid nodule (not recorded which). Some clones in this sample may be carry-over from other donors' samples. The CDR3 protein is CASSLTYSGGETQYF. The CDR3 DNA reads as TGTGCCAGCAGCTTGACATACTCAGGGGGGGAGACCCAGTACTTC.